Listed below are T cell receptor beta chains from one sample, sequenced in a study of blood T cell repertoires in COVID-19. Generated by immunoSEQ multiplex PCR, the TCRdb table keeps only in-frame clones and is missing some. Among approximately 150,000 clones listed, over 75% were seen once. Input material: peripheral blood. These receptor sequences come from a man between 70 and 80 years old with acute or convalescent COVID-19. Both conserved end residues are part of each CDR3. A D gene is named only where the DNA matches it firmly. Expanded clones get a size class; other rows say once, few or many, or leave the size out.

cdr3_aa cdr3_nt j_call v_call d_call clone_size
CASSYTGFYEQYF TGTGCCAGCAGTTACACAGGATTCTACGAGCAGTACTTC TRBJ2-7 TRBV6-5 NA NA
CASSASGGGVSKTQYF TGTGCCAGCAGTGCCTCCGGGGGGGGCGTCTCTAAGACCCAGTACTTC TRBJ2-5 TRBV6-2/TRBV6-3 TRBD2 NA
CASSESGQGGGELFF TGCGCCAGCAGTGAGTCGGGACAGGGCGGCGGGGAGCTGTTTTTT TRBJ2-2 TRBV10-2 TRBD1 NA
CAASPSGTDTQYF TGTGCCGCCTCCCCAAGCGGCACAGATACGCAGTATTTT TRBJ2-3 TRBV19 NA NA
CASSPETVNTEAFF TGTGCCAGCAGCCCGGAGACGGTGAACACTGAAGCTTTCTTT TRBJ1-1 TRBV3-1/TRBV3-2 NA NA
CSARSTDTQYF TGCAGTGCTCGGAGTACAGATACGCAGTATTTT TRBJ2-3 TRBV20-1 NA once
CASSLEPDYYNEQFF TGTGCCAGCAGCTTAGAGCCAGACTATTACAATGAGCAGTTCTTC TRBJ2-1 TRBV7-9 NA NA
CASSPGHLKDYGYTF TGTGCCAGCAGCCCGGGACACCTAAAGGACTATGGCTACACCTTC TRBJ1-2 TRBV7-8 NA NA
CASSPGQRSYGYTF TGTGCCAGCAGCCCGGGACAGCGGTCCTATGGCTACACCTTC TRBJ1-2 TRBV28 TRBD1 NA
CASSSSSRSPLHF TGTGCCAGCAGTTCCTCCTCTCGTTCACCCCTCCACTTT TRBJ1-6 TRBV6-5 NA NA
CASIKGGAGTGELFF TGTGCCTCCATAAAAGGGGGCGCGGGCACCGGGGAGCTGTTTTTT TRBJ2-2 TRBV19 TRBD1 NA
CASSPPAALNTEAFF TGTGCCAGCTCACCCCCGGCGGCACTGAACACTGAAGCTTTCTTT TRBJ1-1 TRBV18 NA NA
CASSRPGLLEPQHF TGTGCCAGCAGCCGTCCAGGTTTGTTGGAGCCCCAGCATTTT TRBJ1-5 TRBV27 NA NA
CASSLTGKGEKLFF TGTGCCAGCAGTTTGACAGGGAAGGGCGAAAAACTGTTTTTT TRBJ1-4 TRBV2 TRBD1 NA
CASSELPGMITEAFF TGTGCCAGCAGTGAACTCCCAGGGATGATCACTGAAGCTTTCTTT TRBJ1-1 TRBV6-1 NA NA
CASSQEPQSGRNEQFF TGTGCCAGCAGCCAAGAACCCCAGAGCGGGCGAAATGAGCAGTTCTTC TRBJ2-1 TRBV3-1/TRBV3-2 NA NA
CASSLSGLPTDTQYF TGCGCCAGCAGCTTGAGCGGTCTTCCCACAGATACGCAGTATTTT TRBJ2-3 TRBV5-1 NA NA
CASCSGGAFSTYEQYF TGCGCCAGCTGTAGCGGGGGGGCCTTTTCAACCTACGAGCAGTACTTC TRBJ2-7 TRBV10-2 TRBD2 NA
CASSVRTGGGQETQYF TGTGCCAGCAGCGTTCGGACAGGTGGAGGCCAAGAGACCCAGTACTTC TRBJ2-5 TRBV9 TRBD1 NA
CASSSYYRGHATNEKLFF TGTGCCAGCAGCTCCTACTACAGGGGCCATGCAACTAATGAAAAACTGTTTTTT TRBJ1-4 TRBV7-2 TRBD1 NA
CASSYAGANGYTF TGTGCCAGCAGTTATGCAGGGGCCAATGGCTACACCTTC TRBJ1-2 TRBV12-3/TRBV12-4 NA few
CASSDQGMNTEAFF TGCGCCAGCAGTGATCAGGGTATGAACACTGAAGCTTTCTTT TRBJ1-1 TRBV10-2 NA NA
CASSPLAGGGTDTQYF TGTGCCAGCAGCCCTCTAGCGGGGGGGGGCACAGATACGCAGTATTTT TRBJ2-3 TRBV3-1/TRBV3-2 TRBD2 NA
CASSFQWGSNEKLFF TGCGCCAGCAGCTTCCAGTGGGGCTCTAATGAAAAACTGTTTTTT TRBJ1-4 TRBV5-1 NA NA
CASSIAGVSTEAFF TGTGCCAGCTCGATAGCGGGCGTGAGCACTGAAGCTTTCTTT TRBJ1-1 TRBV5-4 NA few
CASSLDRQGVSNSPLHF TGTGCCAGCAGCTTGGATCGGCAGGGGGTTTCAAATTCACCCCTCCACTTT TRBJ1-6 TRBV5-4 TRBD1 NA